The 14 T cell receptor beta chains below were found in one sample sequenced in a study of beta chain features in type 1 diabetes. TCRB transcripts that were expressed got sequenced, as all of the isolated RNA had been reverse transcribed. Profiling relied on immunoSEQ multiplex PCR, and the TCRdb table lists in-frame clones only, not all of them. The sample records some 270,000 clones, roughly 14% being singletons. Sequenced input: naive CD4+ T cells from blood. The source of these receptors is a woman aged 40 to 50 in good health.

There are a few counts of this clone. The chain has TRBV11-2 and TRBJ2-7; the match to TRBD2 covers 8 bases. In germline, CDR1 is SGHAT, CDR2 FQNNGV. Unmatched junction bases numbered 7, after V lost 4 bases and J lost 5 bases. The CDR3 length is 14 residues. The CDR3 is CASSSQRGKHEQYF. CDR3 in DNA: TGTGCCAGCAGCTCCCAGCGGGGGAAGCACGAGCAGTACTTC.

V usage is TRBV10-3 and J usage is TRBJ1-2; D possibly corresponds to TRBD1 (5 bases). V gave up 0 bases and J gave up 7 bases, with 15 bases separating them. The CDR3 runs to 15 residues. In germline, CDR1 is ENHRY, CDR2 SYGVKD. CDR3 region: CAISESIIQGSGYTF. The CDR3 DNA follows: TGTGCCATCAGTGAGTCGATTATCCAGGGCAGTGGCTACACCTTC.

This clone turned up a few times. This chain joins TRBV14 and TRBJ2-5; 8 bases fit TRBD1. TRBJ2-7 explains the end of the DNA better; the J call may be wrong. This CDR3 has 14 residues. Germline V gene data show CDR1 as SGHDN and CDR2 as FVKESK. DNA of the CDR3: TGTGCCTCCGGCCGGCGACAGGGGCCTTACGAGCAGTACTTC. Amino acids: CASGRRQGPYEQYF.

The genes are TRBV6-6 and TRBJ1-6, with a weak D call TRBD1 (5 bases). This CDR3 region has 12 residues. The germline CDR1 and CDR2 sequences are MNHNY and SVGAGI (reference sequence). V was shortened by 5 bases and J by 13 bases, with 12 bases between the two germline ends. The CDR3 DNA reads as TGTGCCAGCAGTCATCTGGGGGGGCCCCTCCACTTT. It is translated as CASSHLGGPLHF.

On this clone: Other nucleotide sequences in the sample specify the same CDR3. J is TRBJ1-2 and V is TRBV6-5; TRBD1 aligns across 9 bases. With V trimmed by 8 bases and J by 0 bases, 1 base remained unmatched. The CDR3 has 13 residues. Per the germline V gene, CDR1 is MNHEY and CDR2 is SVGAGI. The CDR3 DNA sequence: TGTGCCAGCCGGGACAGGGCTAACTATGGCTACACCTTC. Its protein is CASRDRANYGYTF.

V usage is TRBV9 and J usage is TRBJ1-2; TRBD1 matches at 7 bases. The CDR3 totals 14 residues. Germline V gene sequence: CDR1 SGDLS, CDR2 YYNGEE. The V and J ends lost 2 bases and 7 bases, in that order; junction bases with no gene match: 8. CDR3 in amino acids: CASSVGQPPVGYTF. The CDR3 region has the DNA TGTGCCAGCAGCGTGGGACAGCCTCCGGTTGGCTACACCTTC.

This clone was counted only a few times. The chain links TRBV4-1 to TRBJ1-3, with D possibly matching TRBD1 (5 bases). CDR1 is MGHRA, CDR2 YSYEKL, per germline. V was cut by 0 bases and J by 1 base, with 13 bases left in between. The CDR3 runs 17 residues. The CDR3 protein is CASSQEGTRISGNTIYF. CDR3 sequence (DNA): TGCGCCAGCAGCCAAGAAGGGACTCGAATATCTGGAAACACCATATATTTT.

In its sample, this clone was seen a few times. This chain uses TRBV11-2 with TRBJ1-2, with D perhaps matching TRBD1 (6 bases). The V gene lost 6 bases and the J gene lost 5 bases, with 28 bases spanning the gap. Germline-derived CDR1 and CDR2 are SGHAT and FQNNGV. This CDR3 contains 18 residues. CDR3 residues: CASRSIAGSREGGYGYTF. CDR3 bases: TGTGCCAGCAGGTCCATAGCAGGGAGTAGAGAAGGGGGATATGGCTACACCTTC.

This chain connects TRBV6-4 to TRBJ2-2, with 9 bases lining up with TRBD1. The CDR3 loop spans 14 amino acids. Per germline, CDR1 MRHNA and CDR2 SNTAGT. The V and J ends lost 4 bases and 6 bases, in that order; junction bases with no gene match: 3. CDR3 sequence (DNA): TGTGCCAGCAGTGGGGACAGGGACTCCGGGGAGCTGTTTTTT. This translates into CASSGDRDSGELFF.

This clone is a singleton in its sample. The CDR3 loop is CASSLVTGQGPPLHF. The CDR3 DNA reads TGTGCCAGCAGTTTGGTTACCGGACAGGGTCCACCCCTCCACTTT. The V call is TRBV28, the J call TRBJ1-6, with TRBD1 matching over 8 bases. Trimming at V came to 3 bases and at J to 11 bases, leaving 9 bases not matched to a gene. The CDR3 is 15 amino acids. Germline-derived CDR1 and CDR2 are MDHEN and SYDVKM.

This clone was recorded a few times. The rearrangement joins TRBV19 to TRBJ2-7, with D possibly matching TRBD2 (5 bases). Trimming pared 5 bases from V and 3 bases from J, leaving 23 bases between. The CDR3 loop spans 17 amino acids. Germline V gene data show CDR1 as LNHDA and CDR2 as SQIVND (reference sequence). The CDR3 loop reads CASSARAVGSRSYEQYF. DNA of the CDR3: TGTGCCAGTAGTGCGCGGGCCGTCGGGTCCAGAAGCTACGAGCAGTACTTC. The whole variable domain, filled in from reference TRBV19 and TRBJ2-7, reads DGGITQSPKYLFRKEGQNVTLSCEQNLNHDAMYWYRQDPGQGLRLIYYSQIVNDFQKGDIAEGYSVSREKKESFPLTVTSAQKNPTAFYLCASSARAVGSRSYEQYFGPGTRLTVT.

This clone was found a few times. The chain has TRBV7-2 and TRBJ1-2; D remains unclear. Germline lookup yields CDR1 SGHTA and CDR2 FQGNSA. The CDR3 is made up of 15 amino acids. V dropped 1 base and J dropped 5 bases, with 14 bases sitting between them. The CDR3 here is CASSLGAVSDYGYTF. The CDR3 DNA sequence: TGTGCCAGCAGCTTAGGGGCAGTGTCTGATTATGGCTACACCTTC.

This chain uses TRBV7-9 with TRBJ2-7; the D gene is possibly TRBD1 (5 bases). CDR3 length: 15 amino acids. CDR1 is SEHNR and CDR2 is FQNEAQ in the germline V gene (reference sequence). V was clipped by 4 bases and J by 3 bases, with 16 bases between them. CDR3 sequence (DNA): TGTGCCAGCAGCTCACAGGCCCGCAGTCTCTACGAGCAGTACTTC. Translated, it gives CASSSQARSLYEQYF.

The chain employs TRBV7-9 and TRBJ2-2, with 14 bases matching TRBD2. From germline, CDR1 is SEHNR and CDR2 FQNEAQ (reference sequence). J was trimmed by 4 bases and V by 5 bases; bases with no gene match: 12. CDR3 length: 19 residues. In DNA, the CDR3 is TGTGCCAGCAGCACCCGGACTAGCGGGGGGCGCCTGGGCACCGGGGAGCTGTTTTTT. It encodes CASSTRTSGGRLGTGELFF.